Following are 28 T cell receptor beta chains from one sample sequenced in a study of blood T cells in healthy people across ages. Alongside a J-beta primer mix, a sample-barcoded 5' primer served in a second PCR lasting roughly 6 to 11 cycles. TCRdb reanalysed the 5' RACE reads using MiXCR and keeps one entry per CDR3 protein. Of around 710,000 distinct CDR3 sequences listed, 40% to 45% are singletons. The sample consisted of blood. These receptors were collected from a woman aged 55-69 years in good health.

The CDR3 DNA follows: TGTGCCAGCAGCACGGGGGTGTTCCCCTACGAGCAGTACTTC. This sequence encodes CASSTGVFPYEQYF. The chain recombines TRBV28 with TRBJ2-7; D is possibly TRBD2 (6 bases). The CDR3 loop spans 14 amino acids. Trimming pared 6 bases from V and 2 bases from J, leaving 14 bases between. Germline CDR1 reads MDHEN; CDR2 reads SYDVKM.

This clonotype was seen more than once but under ten times. The chain employs TRBV27 and TRBJ2-3; D not certain. CDR1 is MNHEY, CDR2 SMNVEV, per germline (reference sequence). The CDR3 loop spans 18 amino acids. Trimming removed 5 bases from V and 3 bases from J, with 24 bases in between. The CDR3 reads CASSITPPGFAGTDTQYF. The CDR3 DNA is TGTGCCAGCAGTATCACGCCGCCGGGCTTTGCAGGAACAGATACGCAGTATTTT.

This clonotype has more than one count but fewer than ten. The chain recombines TRBV27 with TRBJ1-1; no reliable D call. The CDR3 has 14 residues. V lost 4 bases to trimming and J lost 4 bases, with 13 bases between them. Per germline, CDR1 MNHEY and CDR2 SMNVEV (reference sequence). CDR3: CASSSPGSVTEAFF. CDR3 bases: TGTGCCAGCAGTTCGCCGGGCTCGGTCACTGAAGCTTTCTTT.

The chain recombines TRBV4-2 with TRBJ1-2; 9 bases are a match to TRBD1. Germline V gene sequence: CDR1 LGHNA, CDR2 YNFKEQ. Trimming cost V 6 bases and J 7 bases; bases outside gene matches: 9. CDR3 length: 14 residues. The CDR3 bases are TGTGCCAGCAGTGAGTTGGGACAGGGTATTGGCTACACCTTC. Its protein is CASSELGQGIGYTF.

This sequence joins TRBV27 and TRBJ1-2, with D maybe TRBD1 (5 bases). The germline V gene has CDR1 MNHEY and CDR2 SMNVEV (reference sequence). V was shortened by 3 bases and J by 8 bases, with 13 bases between the two germline ends. The CDR3 covers 13 residues. CDR3 coding DNA: TGTGCCAGCAGTTTTCGGGACGGGCGAGGCTACACCTTC. Its protein product is CASSFRDGRGYTF.

This clonotype has a handful of counts. The chain combines TRBV14 with TRBJ1-6, with no clear D. CDR1 SGHDN and CDR2 FVKESK come from the germline V gene. Trimming shortened V by 1 base and J by 9 bases, and 7 bases separated the two germline ends. This CDR3 is 13 amino acids long. The CDR3 region has the DNA TGTGCCAGCAGCCAAGTCGAGGTTTCACCCCTCCACTTT. Translated: CASSQVEVSPLHF.

This clonotype occurred a few times. The genes are TRBV10-3 and TRBJ1-2; D is ambiguous. The CDR3 spans 12 residues. CDR1 is ENHRY, CDR2 SYGVKD, per germline. V lost 2 bases and J 4 bases, leaving 5 bases between the germline ends. CDR3 residues: CAISENGYGYTF. The DNA for the CDR3 is TGTGCCATCAGTGAGAATGGCTATGGCTACACCTTC.

This clonotype was seen once. This chain links TRBV27 with TRBJ2-3; possibly TRBD2 for D (6 bases). The V end was cut by 6 bases, the J end by 4 bases, with 14 bases between. The CDR3 is 14 amino acids. Germline CDR1 is MNHEY and CDR2 is SMNVEV (reference sequence). CDR3 bases: TGTGCCAGCAGGGAAGCGGAGGGGCCAGATACGCAGTATTTT. This codes for CASREAEGPDTQYF.

The V call is TRBV5-1, the J call TRBJ1-2, with 8 positions matching TRBD1. Germline CDR1 reads SGHRS; CDR2 reads YFSETQ. V trimming: 3 bases; J trimming: 7 bases; junction bases outside the gene matches: 14. This CDR3 has 16 residues. The CDR3 DNA reads TGCGCCAGCAGCTGGAGTCCGTCGCAGGGGGCTACTGGCTACACCTTC. Amino acid sequence: CASSWSPSQGATGYTF.

This clonotype was detected a few times. This chain connects TRBV20-1 to TRBJ2-3, with 7 bases that match TRBD1. The CDR3 spans 15 residues. Germline V gene sequence: CDR1 DFQATT, CDR2 SNEGSKA (reference sequence). V was clipped by 5 bases and J by 0 bases; unmatched bases: 8. CDR3 loop: CSAVPLRGSTDTQYF. The CDR3 region has the DNA TGCAGTGCTGTCCCCCTCAGGGGGAGCACAGATACGCAGTATTTT.

This clonotype appeared a single time. This sequence joins TRBV30 and TRBJ1-5, with TRBD1 identical over 10 bases. This CDR3 spans 14 amino acids. V shed 4 bases, J shed 2 bases, and the junction held 2 bases outside the gene matches. Germline-derived CDR1 and CDR2 are GTSNPN and SVGIG (reference sequence). The CDR3 here is CAWNGQGGNQPQHF. For the CDR3, the DNA is TGTGCCTGGAATGGACAGGGGGGCAATCAGCCCCAGCATTTT. Filled out from reference TRBV30 and TRBJ1-5, the complete variable domain reads SQTIHQWPATLVQPVGSPLSLECTVEGTSNPNLYWYRQAAGRGLQLLFYSVGIGQISSEVPQNLSASRPQDRQFILSSKKLLLSDSGFYLCAWNGQGGNQPQHFGDGTRLSIL.

The V gene is TRBV12-3 or TRBV12-4, the J gene TRBJ2-1; D is unclear. This CDR3 is 16 amino acids long. The V gene lost 6 bases and the J gene lost 0 bases, with 15 bases spanning the gap. The chain's CDR3 is CASSSPLGSSYNEQFF. DNA of the CDR3: TGTGCCAGCAGCTCACCCCTAGGTAGCTCCTACAATGAGCAGTTCTTC.

The rearrangement joins TRBV7-9 to TRBJ2-7, with D possibly being TRBD1 or TRBD2 (5 bases each). Germline values: CDR1 SEHNR, CDR2 FQNEAQ (reference sequence). The CDR3 sequence is 16 residues long. V was shortened by 5 bases and J by 0 bases, with 17 bases between the two germline ends. The CDR3 sequence: CASSGTSGKSSYEQYF. The CDR3 coding sequence is TGTGCCAGCAGCGGGACCAGCGGAAAGAGCTCCTACGAGCAGTACTTC.

The chain is built from TRBV19 and TRBJ2-5; D gene ambiguous. The germline CDR1 and CDR2 sequences are LNHDA and SQIVND (reference sequence). The CDR3 covers 14 residues. V gave up 4 bases and J gave up 5 bases, with 14 bases separating them. The CDR3 nucleotides are TGTGCCAGTAGTAATTTAGTGGCCCGGGAGACCCAGTACTTC. This encodes CASSNLVARETQYF.

For the CDR3, the DNA is TGTGCCACCAGTGTGACGGGGATTCGGCATCAGCCCCAGCATTTT. Translated: CATSVTGIRHQPQHF. The V gene is TRBV24-1, the J gene TRBJ1-5; unclear D gene. Germline lookup yields CDR1 KGHDR and CDR2 SFDVKD. V dropped 5 bases and J dropped 5 bases, with 15 bases sitting between them. CDR3 length: 15 amino acids.

This clonotype was counted between two and nine times. Relative to the germline gene, one junction end is altered; a read error may explain this. This rearrangement joins TRBV12-3 or TRBV12-4 to TRBJ2-1; unclear D gene. The CDR3 covers 18 residues. The CDR3: CASSSTFLRAASDNEQFF. The DNA for the CDR3 is TGTGCCAGCAGTTCAACCTTCCTTCGGGCGGCCTCCGACAATGAGCAGTTCTTC.

This chain joins TRBV4-1 and TRBJ2-7; 12 positions agree with TRBD2. Per the germline V gene, CDR1 is MGHRA and CDR2 is YSYEKL. The CDR3 has 16 residues. With V trimmed by 1 base and J by 3 bases, 4 bases remained unmatched. The CDR3 coding sequence is TGCGCCAGCAGCCAAGGAACTAGCGGGGGGATCTACGAGCAGTACTTC. Encoded protein: CASSQGTSGGIYEQYF.

The rearrangement links TRBV12-3 or TRBV12-4 to TRBJ2-7; TRBD1 is a possible D gene (6 bases). The CDR3 loop spans 20 amino acids. Trimming left V 2 bases short and J 0 bases short, with 26 bases between. DNA of the CDR3: TGTGCCAGCAGTTTACTACCTCTATTAACAAGGGACACCAACTCCTACGAGCAGTACTTC. Encoded protein: CASSLLPLLTRDTNSYEQYF.

This clonotype has a handful of counts. The chain recombines TRBV18 with TRBJ1-5, with TRBD1 matching 8 bases. This CDR3 has 14 residues. After removal of 8 bases from V and 3 bases from J, the junction contained 6 bases not matched to a gene. Germline lookup yields CDR1 KGHSH and CDR2 LQKENI. The CDR3 loop reads CASRGTGPNQPQHF. Written as DNA, the CDR3 is TGTGCCAGCCGAGGGACAGGTCCCAATCAGCCCCAGCATTTT.

This clonotype turned up a few times. The rearrangement uses TRBV20-1 and TRBJ1-2, with 9 bases identical to TRBD1. Trimming at V came to 3 bases and at J to 6 bases, leaving 5 bases not matched to a gene. Germline-derived CDR1 and CDR2 are DFQATT and SNEGSKA (reference sequence). The CDR3 runs 13 residues. The CDR3 nucleotides read TGCAGTGCTAGTCGACAGGGGGGTCATGGCTACACCTTC. Translation gives CSASRQGGHGYTF.

Concerning this clonotype: A clone one base away is much larger, so this may be a read error. The rearrangement links TRBV29-1 to TRBJ2-7; the D gene is possibly TRBD2 (5 bases). V was shortened by 8 bases and J by 12 bases, with 20 bases between the two germline ends. Germline V lookup: CDR1 SQVTM, CDR2 ANQGSEA. The CDR3 loop spans 11 amino acids. CDR3 amino acids: CSSKAGKTPYF. CDR3 nucleotides: TGCAGCTCAAAGGCCGGGAAGACCCCGTACTTC.

This clonotype came up a few times. The genes are TRBV4-2 and TRBJ2-5; D perhaps matches TRBD1 (6 bases). This CDR3 has 18 amino acids. Trimming shortened V by 1 base and J by 11 bases, and 29 bases separated the two germline ends. Germline CDR1 LGHNA, CDR2 YNFKEQ. CDR3 sequence reads: CASSQVPAGTINPHEQYF. The CDR3, as DNA: TGTGCCAGCAGCCAAGTTCCCGCCGGGACAATAAACCCCCATGAGCAGTACTTC.

As regards this clonotype: A much larger clone differs by one base, so this may be a read error. The chain links TRBV20-1 to TRBJ2-5; 12 bases line up with TRBD2. The junction had 7 bases not matched to a gene; V was cut back by 3 bases and J by 5 bases. The CDR3 is 15 residues long. Germline CDR1 is DFQATT and CDR2 is SNEGSKA (reference sequence). The DNA of the CDR3 is TGCAGTGCTAGGACTAGCGGGAGACGATGTGAGACCCAGTACTTC. Translated, it gives CSARTSGRRCETQYF.

This clonotype was seen repeatedly, ten times or more. This chain links TRBV12-3 or TRBV12-4 with TRBJ1-2; 7 bases match TRBD1. The CDR3 runs to 14 residues. V shed 3 bases, J shed 1 base, and the junction held 2 bases outside the gene matches. The CDR3: CASSFQGVNYGYTF. CDR3 DNA: TGTGCCAGCAGTTTCCAGGGGGTTAACTATGGCTACACCTTC.

J is TRBJ1-2 and V is TRBV6-6; possibly TRBD1 for D (6 bases). CDR3 length: 15 amino acids. Germline CDR1 reads MNHNY; CDR2 reads SVGAGI (reference sequence). V dropped 7 bases and J dropped 0 bases, with 15 bases sitting between them. CDR3 sequence reads: CASTQGGRPNYGYTF. DNA for the CDR3: TGTGCCAGCACCCAAGGGGGTAGGCCTAACTATGGCTACACCTTC.

The genes are TRBV9 and TRBJ2-1; D remains ambiguous. Trimming cost V 3 bases and J 4 bases, with 14 bases left between them. The CDR3 is made up of 15 amino acids. Germline lookup yields CDR1 SGDLS and CDR2 YYNGEE. The CDR3 sequence is CASSETEGSYNEQFF. The CDR3 DNA sequence: TGTGCCAGCAGCGAAACCGAAGGGTCATACAATGAGCAGTTCTTC.

Concerning this clonotype: A read error may account for a junction end that differs from germline. This chain connects TRBV7-9 to TRBJ2-1; 7 bases agree with TRBD2. Germline V gene sequence: CDR1 SEHNR, CDR2 FQNEAQ (reference sequence). The CDR3 is made up of 15 amino acids. The DNA of the CDR3 is TGTGCCAGCAGCAGCACTAGCGACCCCTACGATGAGCAGTTCTTC. Its protein product is CASSSTSDPYDEQFF. The full variable domain, completed using reference TRBV7-9 and TRBJ2-1, is DTGVSQNPRHKITKRGQNVTFRCDPISEHNRLYWYRQTLGQGPEFLTYFQNEAQLEKSRLLSDRFSAERPKGSFSTLEIQRTEQGDSAMYLCASSSTSDPYDEQFFGPGTRLTVL.

The V and J genes are TRBV4-3 and TRBJ2-3; tentatively, D is TRBD1 or TRBD2 (6 bases each). The V end was cut by 1 base, the J end by 4 bases, with 12 bases between. Germline loops: CDR1 LGHNA, CDR2 YSLEER. This CDR3 contains 15 residues. The CDR3 sequence is CASSQVMGGSDTQYF. CDR3 bases: TGCGCCAGCAGCCAAGTTATGGGGGGCTCAGATACGCAGTATTTT.